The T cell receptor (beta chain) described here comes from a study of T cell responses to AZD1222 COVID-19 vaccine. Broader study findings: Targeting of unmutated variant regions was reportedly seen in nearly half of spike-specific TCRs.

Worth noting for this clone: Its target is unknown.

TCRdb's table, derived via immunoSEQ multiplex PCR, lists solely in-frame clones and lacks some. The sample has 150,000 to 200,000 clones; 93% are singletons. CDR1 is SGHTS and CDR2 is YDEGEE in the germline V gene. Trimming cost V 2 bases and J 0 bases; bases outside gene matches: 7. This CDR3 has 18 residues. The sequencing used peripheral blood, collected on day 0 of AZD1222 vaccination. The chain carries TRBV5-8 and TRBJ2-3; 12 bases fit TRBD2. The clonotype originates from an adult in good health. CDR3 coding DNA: TGTGCCAGCAGCTTCTCACCTCTAGCGGGAGGGAGCACAGATACGCAGTATTTT. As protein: CASSFSPLAGGSTDTQYF.